What follows describes a single T cell receptor (beta chain). Its recognized antigen is unknown. No much larger clonotype is one base removed from it; base qualities were not supplied. The immunoSEQ hsTCRB v3.0 assay was used at survey level resolution for TRB variable region sequencing. TRB sequencing targeted a depth of about 35,000-50,000 T-cell genomes per sample. Pooled TRB libraries were sequenced on an Illumina MiSeq with a v3 150-cycle kit. The authors' analysis ran thus. Repertoire analysis ran in R within a reproducible Nextflow workflow covering QC, data transformation and analysis. LymphoSeq2, an R package for AIRR-Seq data exploration, was used to implement custom analyses. Four samples that yielded fewer than 5000 total TRB sequences were excluded, so that under 200 HIV repertoires were analyzed. Among the roughly 190 retained HIV repertoires, 59 were collected before ART initiation and around 130 were collected after ART initiation. Repertoires were downsampled to 5000 TRB nucleotide sequences, with summary statistics averaged over 100 downsampling iterations. TRB sequences were retained for analysis only if CDR3 regions of at least seven amino acids were present. A Shannon entropy-derived clonality score and the Gini coefficient were used to measure diversity. In repertoire networks, the top 5000 CDR3 amino acid sequences were linked whenever an edit distance of one separated two sequences. For TRB CDR3 amino acid sequences, GLIPH2 was used to predict antigen specificity groups and MHC restriction. To flag known CMV, EBV, HIV or tissue antigen associations, CDR3 amino acid sequences were matched against VDJdb and McPAS-TCR. Pre-ART, post-ART and control groups were compared with Wilcoxon signed-rank tests and Holm-Bonferroni correction. The clones in this table, taken by TCRdb from immuneACCESS, are in-frame only. Not every clone is retained; where verified, under half of the shortfall comes from an unresolved V gene, and the cause of the rest is unknown. The DNA was the basis for D and trimming; V, J and clone size are from that table. The sample includes 14,000 or so clones, with about four fifths observed a single time. Approximately 20% of the sample comes from the top ten.

To be included, a participant needed at least one PBMC sample from before ART initiation plus at least two post-ART samples. Treatment was received in the United States of America by all participants with HIV. Before DNA extraction, cryopreserved samples containing about 0.9-10 million PBMC were thawed and washed. At the time of the earliest PBMC sample for each participant with HIV, ages ranged from about 23 to 60 years. PBMC samples from each participant spanned 1-4 timepoints before ART initiation and 2-8 timepoints after ART initiation, with a median of 7 samples. Serial HIV viral load, CD4+ T-cell count, ART history and demographic data were obtained for every participant. A Qiagen kit on a QIAcube was used to extract genomic DNA from unsorted PBMC, with samples processed in batches of 12. This record belongs to a study of long-term antiretroviral therapy in people with HIV (dated by TCRdb to 2021 to 2024). About the full investigation: Collection of the earliest samples took place about a decade ahead of the 2015 WHO recommendation for immediate ART, at a time when ART was typically delayed until CD4 counts fell. Among the 25 to 30 participants with HIV, eleven to twelve were female. Test extractions of a monoclonal T-cell line alongside some 36 polyclonal samples showed no cross-contamination during QIAcube processing. A total of 150 to 200 cryopreserved PBMC samples were contributed to the cohort by 30 adults with confirmed HIV infection, with samples collected serially over a mean of roughly six years (range 1-12). A retrospective serial study tested whether changes in peripheral blood TRB repertoire composition and diversity were associated with ART initiation and durable HIV suppression. Broad study findings and their caveats: CDR3 length ranges in HIV repertoires were narrower than in controls, and network structure suggested an antigen-experienced repertoire with only a slight naive shift after ART. No data were available on ART adherence, viral resistance or therapy changes, limiting inferences about post-ART repertoire changes. A significant increase in TRB diversity was found to be associated with ART initiation, although TRB diversity was observed to remain significantly below that of transplant donor controls even after long-term ART. Because PBMC availability was limited, only the TCR beta chain was sequenced, with no alpha chain pairing. Expanded TRB clones identified before ART initiation dominated the repertoire across all time points, though the dominance fluctuated and decreased in many PLHIV after ART. The samples span the years 2004 to 2017, and the ART regimens used may be less effective than current regimens. Because pre-ART samples had limited cell numbers, unsorted PBMC were profiled rather than sorted CD4+ and CD8+ T cells.

The TCR sequence derives from a man in his forties or fifties with HIV. This material consisted of unsorted PBMCs, taken just before starting antiretroviral therapy.

DNA sequence: TGTGCCAGCAGCTTGGTAGTGGCAGGGAGCAACGAGCAGTACTTC. This yields the protein CASSLVVAGSNEQYF. The rearranged segments are TRBV5-8 and TRBJ2-7; the D gene is possibly TRBD1 or TRBD2, each agreeing over 5 bases. Spanning cysteine to phenylalanine, the CDR3 consists of 15 amino acids. Just CDR3 DNA is preserved here, 45 bases in frame from base 1. V gives up 0 bases and J gives up 5 bases, and the segment between their germline ends measures 15 bases. CDR1 SGHTS and CDR2 YDEGEE are derived from the germline V gene.